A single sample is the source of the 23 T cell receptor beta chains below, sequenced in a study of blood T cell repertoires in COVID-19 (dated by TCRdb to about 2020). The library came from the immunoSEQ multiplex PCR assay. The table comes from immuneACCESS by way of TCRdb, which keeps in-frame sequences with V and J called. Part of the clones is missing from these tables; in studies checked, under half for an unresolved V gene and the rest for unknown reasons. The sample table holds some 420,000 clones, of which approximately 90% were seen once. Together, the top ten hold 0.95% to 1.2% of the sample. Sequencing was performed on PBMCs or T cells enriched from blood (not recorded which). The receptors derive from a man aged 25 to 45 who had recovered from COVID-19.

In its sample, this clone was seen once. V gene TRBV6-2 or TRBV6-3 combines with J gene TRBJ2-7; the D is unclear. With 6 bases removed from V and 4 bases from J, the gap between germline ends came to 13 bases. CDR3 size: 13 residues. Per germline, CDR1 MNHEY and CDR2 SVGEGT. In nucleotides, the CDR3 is TGTGCCAGCAGCCATGACACGCTGTACGAGCAGTACTTC. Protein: CASSHDTLYEQYF.

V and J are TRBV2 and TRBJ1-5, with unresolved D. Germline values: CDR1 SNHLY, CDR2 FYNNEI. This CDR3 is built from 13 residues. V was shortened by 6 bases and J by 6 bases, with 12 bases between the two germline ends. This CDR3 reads CASSTESPQPQHF. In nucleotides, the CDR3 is TGTGCCAGCAGCACAGAGTCGCCTCAGCCCCAGCATTTT.

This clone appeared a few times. DNA for the CDR3: TGTGCCAGCAGTGAAGACAGGGTTGGGGACACTGAAGCTTTCTTT. Translated: CASSEDRVGDTEAFF. J is TRBJ1-1 and V is TRBV6-1; maybe TRBD1 (6 bases). CDR1 is MNHNS and CDR2 is SASEGT in the germline V gene. V lost 1 base to trimming and J lost 3 bases, with 12 bases between them. This CDR3 has 15 amino acids.

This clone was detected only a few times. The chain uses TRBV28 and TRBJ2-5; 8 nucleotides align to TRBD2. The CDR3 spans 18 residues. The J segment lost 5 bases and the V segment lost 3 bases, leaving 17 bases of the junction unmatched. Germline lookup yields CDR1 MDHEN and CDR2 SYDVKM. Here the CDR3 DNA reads TGTGCCAGCAGTTTTGGAGGACGCGGGAGGCGGAGGGGGGAGACCCAGTACTTC. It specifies CASSFGGRGRRRGETQYF.

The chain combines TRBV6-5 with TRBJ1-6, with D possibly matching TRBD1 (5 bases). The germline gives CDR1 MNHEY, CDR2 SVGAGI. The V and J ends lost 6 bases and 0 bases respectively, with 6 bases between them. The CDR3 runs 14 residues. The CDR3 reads CASRDSSYNSPLHF. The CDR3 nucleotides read TGTGCCAGCAGAGACAGCTCCTATAATTCACCCCTCCACTTT.

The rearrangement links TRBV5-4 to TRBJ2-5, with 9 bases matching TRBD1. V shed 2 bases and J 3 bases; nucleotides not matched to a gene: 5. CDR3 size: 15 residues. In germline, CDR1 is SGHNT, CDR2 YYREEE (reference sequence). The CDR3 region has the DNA TGTGCCAGCAGCTTCGGACAGGGGATAGAAGAGACCCAGTACTTC. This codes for CASSFGQGIEETQYF.

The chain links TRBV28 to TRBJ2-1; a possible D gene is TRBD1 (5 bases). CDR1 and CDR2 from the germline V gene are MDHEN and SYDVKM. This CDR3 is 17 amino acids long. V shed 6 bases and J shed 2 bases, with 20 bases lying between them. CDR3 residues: CASSSLMGPQAYNEQFF. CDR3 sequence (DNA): TGTGCCAGCAGCTCACTCATGGGGCCTCAGGCCTACAATGAGCAGTTCTTC.

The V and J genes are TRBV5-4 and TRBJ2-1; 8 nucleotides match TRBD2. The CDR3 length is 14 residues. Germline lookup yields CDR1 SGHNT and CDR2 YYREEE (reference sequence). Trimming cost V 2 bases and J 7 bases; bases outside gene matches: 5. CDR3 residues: CASSFQRGRNEQFF. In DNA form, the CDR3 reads TGTGCCAGCAGCTTCCAGCGGGGGCGGAATGAGCAGTTCTTC.

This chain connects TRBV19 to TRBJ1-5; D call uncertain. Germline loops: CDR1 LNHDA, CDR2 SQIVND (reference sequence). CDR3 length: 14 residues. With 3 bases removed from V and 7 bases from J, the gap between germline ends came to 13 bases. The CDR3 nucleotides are TGTGCCAGTAGTATCTTCGGAGCGGACCAGCCCCAGCATTTT. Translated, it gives CASSIFGADQPQHF.

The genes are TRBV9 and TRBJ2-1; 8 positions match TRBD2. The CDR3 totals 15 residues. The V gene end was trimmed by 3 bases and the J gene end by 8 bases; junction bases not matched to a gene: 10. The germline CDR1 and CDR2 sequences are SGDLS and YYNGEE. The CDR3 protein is CASSDTSGPTYEQFF. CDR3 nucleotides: TGTGCCAGCAGCGACACTAGCGGCCCTACGTATGAGCAGTTCTTC.

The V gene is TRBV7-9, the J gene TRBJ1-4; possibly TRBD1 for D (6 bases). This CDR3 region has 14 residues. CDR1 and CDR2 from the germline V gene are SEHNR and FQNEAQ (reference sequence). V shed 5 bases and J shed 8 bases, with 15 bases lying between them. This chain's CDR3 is CASSPSGEGEKLFF. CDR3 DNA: TGTGCCAGCAGCCCCTCAGGGGAGGGCGAAAAACTGTTTTTT.

This CDR3 reads CAWSVWLHTEAFF. The CDR3, as DNA: TGTGCCTGGAGTGTTTGGCTCCACACTGAAGCTTTCTTT. The chain carries TRBV30 and TRBJ1-1, with unresolved D. Per the germline V gene, CDR1 is GTSNPN and CDR2 is SVGIG (reference sequence). With 0 bases removed from V and 3 bases from J, the gap between germline ends came to 8 bases. The CDR3 has 13 residues. The whole variable domain, remainder taken from reference TRBV30 and TRBJ1-1, is SQTIHQWPATLVQPVGSPLSLECTVEGTSNPNLYWYRQAAGRGLQLLFYSVGIGQISSEVPQNLSASRPQDRQFILSSKKLLLSDSGFYLCAWSVWLHTEAFFGQGTRLTVV.

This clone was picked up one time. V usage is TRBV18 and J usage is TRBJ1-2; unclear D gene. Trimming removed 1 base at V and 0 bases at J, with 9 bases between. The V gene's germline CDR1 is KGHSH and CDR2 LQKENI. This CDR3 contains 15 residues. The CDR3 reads CASSPRWEANYGYTF. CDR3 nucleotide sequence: TGTGCCAGCTCACCACGATGGGAGGCTAACTATGGCTACACCTTC. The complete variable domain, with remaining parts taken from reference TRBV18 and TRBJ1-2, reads NAGVMQNPRHLVRRRGQEARLRCSPMKGHSHVYWYRQLPEEGLKFMVYLQKENIIDESGMPKERFSAEFPKEGPSILRIQQVVRGDSAAYFCASSPRWEANYGYTFGSGTRLTVV.

The CDR3 protein is CASSFGTVSSGRGFWEQFF. The CDR3 DNA is TGTGCCAGCAGTTTCGGGACAGTGAGTAGCGGGAGAGGGTTTTGGGAGCAGTTCTTC. J is TRBJ2-1 and V is TRBV27; 9 bases are shared with TRBD2. The CDR3 is 19 residues long. The V and J ends lost 3 bases and 10 bases, in that order; junction bases with no gene match: 22. CDR1 and CDR2 (germline): MNHEY, SMNVEV (reference sequence).

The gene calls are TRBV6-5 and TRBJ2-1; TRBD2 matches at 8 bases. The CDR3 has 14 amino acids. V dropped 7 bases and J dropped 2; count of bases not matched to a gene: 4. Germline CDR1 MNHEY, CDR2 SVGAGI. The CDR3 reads CASNPAGAYNEQFF. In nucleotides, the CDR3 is TGTGCCAGCAACCCAGCGGGAGCCTACAATGAGCAGTTCTTC.

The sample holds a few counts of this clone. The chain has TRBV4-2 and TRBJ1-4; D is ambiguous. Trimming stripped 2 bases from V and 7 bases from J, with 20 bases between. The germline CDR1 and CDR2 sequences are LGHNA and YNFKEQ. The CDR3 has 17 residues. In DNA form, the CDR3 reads TGTGCCAGCAGCCAATCCTCGCAGGCCGGGAAGGGTGAAAAACTGTTTTTT. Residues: CASSQSSQAGKGEKLFF.

In nucleotides, the CDR3 is TGTGCCACCAGTGACAGACAAGAGACCCAGTACTTC. It yields the protein CATSDRQETQYF. The chain is built from TRBV24-1 and TRBJ2-5; D not certain. Germline CDR1 reads KGHDR; CDR2 reads SFDVKD. This CDR3 region has 12 residues. V lost 4 bases, J lost 2 bases, and 4 bases lay in between.

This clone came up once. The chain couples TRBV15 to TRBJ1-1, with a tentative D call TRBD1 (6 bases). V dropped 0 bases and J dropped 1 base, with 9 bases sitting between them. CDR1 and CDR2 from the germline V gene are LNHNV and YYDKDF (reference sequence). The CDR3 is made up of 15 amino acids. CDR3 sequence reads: CATSRDLDRNTEAFF. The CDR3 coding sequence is TGTGCCACCAGCAGAGATTTGGACAGGAACACTGAAGCTTTCTTT.

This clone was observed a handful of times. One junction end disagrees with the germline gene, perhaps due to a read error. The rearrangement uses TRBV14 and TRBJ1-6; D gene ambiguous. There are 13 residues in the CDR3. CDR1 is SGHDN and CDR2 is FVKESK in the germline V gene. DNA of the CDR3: TGTGCCAGCAGTATATCCTCTAATTCACCCCTCCACTTT. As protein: CASSISSNSPLHF.

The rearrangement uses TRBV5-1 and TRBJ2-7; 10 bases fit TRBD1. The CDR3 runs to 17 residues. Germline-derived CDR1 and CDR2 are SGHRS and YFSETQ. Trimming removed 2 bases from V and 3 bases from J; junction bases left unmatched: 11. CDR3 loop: CASSLSGAGTGDYEQYF. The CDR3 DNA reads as TGCGCCAGCAGCTTATCCGGGGCCGGGACAGGGGACTACGAGCAGTACTTC.

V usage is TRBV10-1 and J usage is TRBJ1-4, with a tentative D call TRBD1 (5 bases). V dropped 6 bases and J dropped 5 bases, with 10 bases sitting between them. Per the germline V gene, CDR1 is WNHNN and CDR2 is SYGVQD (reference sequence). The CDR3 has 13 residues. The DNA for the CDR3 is TGCGCCAGCAGCAGGGACTCGAATGAAAAACTGTTTTTT. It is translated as CASSRDSNEKLFF.

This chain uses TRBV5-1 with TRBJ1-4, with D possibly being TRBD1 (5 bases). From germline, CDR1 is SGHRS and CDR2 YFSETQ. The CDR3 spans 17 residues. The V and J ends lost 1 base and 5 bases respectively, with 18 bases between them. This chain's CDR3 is CASSLWGDGGINEKLFF. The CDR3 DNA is TGCGCCAGCAGCTTGTGGGGTGACGGGGGTATAAATGAAAAACTGTTTTTT.

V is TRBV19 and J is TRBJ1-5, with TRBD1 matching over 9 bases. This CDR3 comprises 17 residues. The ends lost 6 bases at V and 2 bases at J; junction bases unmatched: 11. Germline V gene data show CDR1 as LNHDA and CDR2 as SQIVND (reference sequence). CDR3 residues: CASRGTGLLSGNQPQHF. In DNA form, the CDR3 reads TGTGCCAGTAGGGGGACAGGGCTTCTTTCGGGCAATCAGCCCCAGCATTTT.